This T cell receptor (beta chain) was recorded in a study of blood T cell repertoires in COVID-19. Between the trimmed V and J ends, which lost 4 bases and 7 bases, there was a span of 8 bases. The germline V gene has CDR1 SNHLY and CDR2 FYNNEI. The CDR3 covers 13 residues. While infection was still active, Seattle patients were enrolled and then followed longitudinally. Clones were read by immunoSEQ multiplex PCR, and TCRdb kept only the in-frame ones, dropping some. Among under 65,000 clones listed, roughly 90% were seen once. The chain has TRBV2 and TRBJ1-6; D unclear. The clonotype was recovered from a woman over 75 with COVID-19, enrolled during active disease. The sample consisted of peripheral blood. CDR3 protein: CASSAWQNSPLHF. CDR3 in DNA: TGTGCCAGCAGTGCATGGCAAAATTCACCCCTCCACTTT.